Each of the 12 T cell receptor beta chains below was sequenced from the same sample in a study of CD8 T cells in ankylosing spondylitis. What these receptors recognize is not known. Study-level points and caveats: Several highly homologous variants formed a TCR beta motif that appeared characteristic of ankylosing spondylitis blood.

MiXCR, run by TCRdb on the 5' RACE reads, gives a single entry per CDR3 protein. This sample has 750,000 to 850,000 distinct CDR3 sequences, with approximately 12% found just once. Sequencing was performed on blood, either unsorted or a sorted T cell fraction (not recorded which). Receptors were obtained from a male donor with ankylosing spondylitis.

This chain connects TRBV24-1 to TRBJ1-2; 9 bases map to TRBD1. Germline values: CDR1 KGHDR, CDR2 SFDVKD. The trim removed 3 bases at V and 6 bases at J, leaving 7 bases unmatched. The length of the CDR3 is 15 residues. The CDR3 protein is CATSDPRQGVDGYTF. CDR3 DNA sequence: TGTGCCACCAGTGATCCAAGACAGGGGGTCGATGGCTACACCTTC.

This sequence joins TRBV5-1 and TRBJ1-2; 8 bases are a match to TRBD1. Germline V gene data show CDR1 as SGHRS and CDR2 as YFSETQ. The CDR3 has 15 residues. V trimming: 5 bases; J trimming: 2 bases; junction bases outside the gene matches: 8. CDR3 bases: TGCGCCAGCAGGTCGCAGGGGGCCCGAAACTATGGCTACACCTTC. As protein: CASRSQGARNYGYTF.

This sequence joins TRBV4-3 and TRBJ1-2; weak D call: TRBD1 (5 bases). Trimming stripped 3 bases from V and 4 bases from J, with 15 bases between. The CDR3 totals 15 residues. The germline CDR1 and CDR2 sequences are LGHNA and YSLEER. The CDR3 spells CASSQGGSGTYGYTF. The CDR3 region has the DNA TGCGCCAGCAGCCAGGGGGGGTCAGGCACCTATGGCTACACCTTC.

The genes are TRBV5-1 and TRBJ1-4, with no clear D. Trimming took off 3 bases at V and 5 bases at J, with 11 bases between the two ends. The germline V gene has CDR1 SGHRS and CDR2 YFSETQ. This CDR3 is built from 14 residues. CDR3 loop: CASSSQAANEKLFF. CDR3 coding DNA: TGCGCCAGCAGCTCTCAGGCGGCGAATGAAAAACTGTTTTTT.

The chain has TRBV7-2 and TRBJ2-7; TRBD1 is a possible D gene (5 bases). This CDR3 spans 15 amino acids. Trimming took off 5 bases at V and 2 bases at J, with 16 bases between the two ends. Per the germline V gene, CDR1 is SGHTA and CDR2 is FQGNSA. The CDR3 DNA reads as TGTGCCAGCAGCCCACGGCAGGGCGAAGCCTACGAGCAGTACTTC. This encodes CASSPRQGEAYEQYF.

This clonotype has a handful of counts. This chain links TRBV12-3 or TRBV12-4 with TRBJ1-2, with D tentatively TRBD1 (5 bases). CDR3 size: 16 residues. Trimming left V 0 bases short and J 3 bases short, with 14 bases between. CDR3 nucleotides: TGTGCCAGCAGTTTAGCCCGGCAGGGCCGTGACTATGGCTACACCTTC. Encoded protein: CASSLARQGRDYGYTF.

CDR3 nucleotides: TGCGCCAGCAGCCAAGAAAGGACAGGGAGCACAGATACGCAGTATTTT. Amino acid sequence: CASSQERTGSTDTQYF. This chain uses TRBV4-3 with TRBJ2-3; 8 positions agree with TRBD1. V was clipped by 0 bases and J by 0 bases; unmatched bases: 2. The length of the CDR3 is 16 residues. Germline-derived CDR1 and CDR2 are LGHNA and YSLEER.

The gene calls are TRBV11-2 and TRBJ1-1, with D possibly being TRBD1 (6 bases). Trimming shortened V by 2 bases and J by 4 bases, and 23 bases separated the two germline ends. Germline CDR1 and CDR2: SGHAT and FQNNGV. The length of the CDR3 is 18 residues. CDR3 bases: TGTGCCAGCAGCTTATGGGGAGGGGGTACGACCTACCTCACTGAAGCTTTCTTT. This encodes CASSLWGGGTTYLTEAFF.

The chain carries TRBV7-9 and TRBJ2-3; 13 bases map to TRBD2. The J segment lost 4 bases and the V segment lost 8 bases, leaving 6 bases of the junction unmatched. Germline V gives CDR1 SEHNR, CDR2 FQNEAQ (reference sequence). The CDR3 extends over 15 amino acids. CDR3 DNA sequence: TGTGCCAGCTCAGGACTAGCGGGAGTAGCAGATACGCAGTATTTT. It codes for CASSGLAGVADTQYF.

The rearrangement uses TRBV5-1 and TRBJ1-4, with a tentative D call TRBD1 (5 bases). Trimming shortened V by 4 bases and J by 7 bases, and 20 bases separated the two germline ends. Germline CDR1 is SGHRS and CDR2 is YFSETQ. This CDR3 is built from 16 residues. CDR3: CASSMGAAWGFEKLFF. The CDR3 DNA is TGCGCCAGCAGCATGGGAGCGGCCTGGGGCTTTGAAAAACTGTTTTTT.

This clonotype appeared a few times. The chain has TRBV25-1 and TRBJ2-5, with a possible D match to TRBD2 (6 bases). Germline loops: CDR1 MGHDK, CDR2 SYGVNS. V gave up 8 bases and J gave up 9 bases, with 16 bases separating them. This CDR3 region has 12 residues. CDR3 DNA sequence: TGTGCCAGCCGCGCGGGGCGTTCGGCCCAGTACTTC. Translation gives CASRAGRSAQYF.

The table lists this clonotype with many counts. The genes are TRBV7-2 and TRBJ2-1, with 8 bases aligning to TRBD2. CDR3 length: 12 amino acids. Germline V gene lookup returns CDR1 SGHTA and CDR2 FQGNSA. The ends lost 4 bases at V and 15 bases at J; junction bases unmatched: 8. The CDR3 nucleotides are TGTGCCAGCAGCTATCTCCGGGGGGGATTGTTCTTC. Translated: CASSYLRGGLFF.